The 30 T cell receptor beta chains given below trace back to one sample, sequenced in a study of T cell responses to AZD1222 COVID-19 vaccine (dated by TCRdb to about 2021). The library was prepared using the immunoSEQ multiplex PCR assay. Entries here come from immuneACCESS through TCRdb and include only in-frame sequences with V and J called. Some clones fail to appear in such tables; in the studies checked, an unresolved V gene covers under half of the shortfall, and the cause of the remainder is unknown. The sample includes approximately 160,000 clones, with approximately 90% observed a single time. About 4.2% of the sample comes from the top ten. The sample's time point label, in plain terms: baseline before first vaccination. The source was peripheral blood, collected on day 0 of AZD1222 vaccination. Receptors originate from an adult in good health.

This clone has only one observation. V usage is TRBV5-1 and J usage is TRBJ2-1; D call uncertain. Trimming stripped 0 bases from V and 7 bases from J, with 14 bases between. Per germline, CDR1 SGHRS and CDR2 YFSETQ. The CDR3 length is 15 residues. The CDR3 sequence: CASSLDLGPGNEQFF. CDR3 nucleotides: TGCGCCAGCAGCTTGGATCTAGGTCCAGGAAATGAGCAGTTCTTC.

This clone has a handful of counts. The chain links TRBV30 to TRBJ1-4, with D possibly matching TRBD1 (5 bases). This CDR3 spans 13 amino acids. V was trimmed by 6 bases and J by 10 bases, leaving 18 bases between them. Per the germline V gene, CDR1 is GTSNPN and CDR2 is SVGIG (reference sequence). The CDR3, as DNA: TGTGCCTGCAGATGGGGGGGTAGGGCAAAACTGTTTTTT. Protein product: CACRWGGRAKLFF.

V usage is TRBV7-2 and J usage is TRBJ2-1; 8 bases fit TRBD2. J gave up 6 bases and V 0 bases, and 4 bases lay outside the gene matches. CDR1 and CDR2 from the germline V gene are SGHTA and FQGNSA. The CDR3 covers 15 residues. The CDR3 region has the DNA TGTGCCAGCAGCTTAGCTGGTAGCGGGACCAATGAGCAGTTCTTC. As protein: CASSLAGSGTNEQFF.

The chain employs TRBV6-1 and TRBJ2-7, with 12 bases aligning to TRBD2. CDR3 length: 16 residues. In germline, CDR1 is MNHNS, CDR2 SASEGT. V was pared by 4 bases and J by 4 bases, with 8 bases of the junction left unmatched. For the CDR3, the DNA is TGTGCCAGCAGTGCCCCGACTAGCGGGAGAAAATACGAGCAGTACTTC. This sequence encodes CASSAPTSGRKYEQYF.

The rearrangement uses TRBV19 and TRBJ1-1; D not certain. This CDR3 has 16 amino acids. Per germline, CDR1 LNHDA and CDR2 SQIVND (reference sequence). The ends were cut back, 5 bases at V and 4 bases at J, with 20 bases in the middle. As DNA, the CDR3 is TGTGCCAGTAGTCCGCGAAACCTACAGAGAGGCACTGAAGCTTTCTTT. Translated, it gives CASSPRNLQRGTEAFF.

The chain has TRBV29-1 and TRBJ2-3; D gene uncertain. Germline V gene lookup returns CDR1 SQVTM and CDR2 ANQGSEA. V lost 4 bases and J 2 bases, leaving 10 bases between the germline ends. This CDR3 has 13 residues. The CDR3 here is CSVATRNTDTQYF. CDR3 coding DNA: TGCAGCGTTGCCACCCGCAACACAGATACGCAGTATTTT.

The rearrangement joins TRBV7-3 to TRBJ2-7, with TRBD2 as a possible D gene (6 bases). CDR3 length: 15 amino acids. V was pared by 7 bases and J by 2 bases, with 18 bases between. Germline V gives CDR1 SGHTA, CDR2 FQGTGA. DNA of the CDR3: TGTGCCAGCAACCCCGGAGGACTAACGACCTACGAGCAGTACTTC. It codes for CASNPGGLTTYEQYF.

This chain links TRBV11-2 with TRBJ1-2; no definite D call. Between the trimmed V and J ends, which lost 5 bases and 2 bases, there was a span of 9 bases. The CDR3 loop spans 13 amino acids. Per the germline V gene, CDR1 is SGHAT and CDR2 is FQNNGV. CDR3 sequence reads: CASSPPKNYGYTF. The CDR3 DNA reads TGTGCCAGCAGCCCACCCAAAAACTATGGCTACACCTTC. Looking up the rest from reference TRBV11-2 and TRBJ1-2 gives the full variable domain: EAGVAQSPRYKIIEKRQSVAFWCNPISGHATLYWYQQILGQGPKLLIQFQNNGVVDDSQLPKDRFSAERLKGVDSTLKIQPAKLEDSAVYLCASSPPKNYGYTFGSGTRLTVV.

The chain employs TRBV2 and TRBJ1-4, with D perhaps matching TRBD1 (6 bases). The CDR3 is 17 residues long. Germline CDR1 SNHLY, CDR2 FYNNEI. The germline V and J ends were trimmed by 7 bases and 2 bases, with 20 bases remaining between them. The chain's CDR3 is CASTRFGGAQTNEKLFF. As DNA, the CDR3 is TGTGCCAGCACCCGATTCGGGGGGGCACAGACTAATGAAAAACTGTTTTTT.

This sequence joins TRBV3-1 (or the pseudogene TRBV3-2) and TRBJ2-3, with D maybe TRBD2 (6 bases). Trimming took 3 bases from V and 3 from J, leaving 16 bases between them. CDR1 LGHDT and CDR2 YNNKEL come from the germline V gene (reference sequence). CDR3 length: 16 amino acids. CDR3: CASSHYERGGTDTQYF. The CDR3 DNA reads as TGTGCCAGCAGCCATTACGAGCGTGGAGGGACAGATACGCAGTATTTT.

The rearrangement uses TRBV30 and TRBJ1-4, with D perhaps TRBD1 (6 bases). CDR3 length: 12 amino acids. Trimming left V 5 bases short and J 7 bases short, with 11 bases between. Germline loops: CDR1 GTSNPN, CDR2 SVGIG (reference sequence). The CDR3 loop reads CAWGQWGEKLFF. The DNA of the CDR3 is TGTGCCTGGGGACAGTGGGGTGAAAAACTGTTTTTT.

This sequence joins TRBV4-1 and TRBJ2-7; D unclear. Germline loops: CDR1 MGHRA, CDR2 YSYEKL. The CDR3 contains 16 residues. Trimming removed 0 bases at V and 2 bases at J, with 14 bases between. DNA for the CDR3: TGCGCCAGCAGCCAAGATCCTGGATCTGGCACCTACGAGCAGTACTTC. Translated, it gives CASSQDPGSGTYEQYF.

V and J are TRBV28 and TRBJ2-7; 8 bases agree with TRBD2. The ends lost 4 bases at V and 13 bases at J; junction bases unmatched: 6. This CDR3 has 11 residues. The V gene's germline CDR1 is MDHEN and CDR2 SYDVKM. DNA for the CDR3: TGTGCCAGCAGTTCGGGGACTAGTCAATACTTC. Translation gives CASSSGTSQYF. The complete variable domain, with remaining parts taken from reference TRBV28 and TRBJ2-7, reads DVKVTQSSRYLVKRTGEKVFLECVQDMDHENMFWYRQDPGLGLRLIYFSYDVKMKEKGDIPEGYSVSREKKERFSLILESASTNQTSMYLCASSSGTSQYFGPGTRLTVT.

The chain carries TRBV5-5 and TRBJ1-5; no clear D gene. With 4 bases removed from V and 1 base from J, the gap between germline ends came to 12 bases. Germline CDR1 reads SGHKS; CDR2 reads YYEKEE (reference sequence). The CDR3 sequence is 15 residues long. CDR3: CASSLRGISNQPQHF. CDR3 DNA: TGTGCCAGCAGCCTGCGCGGGATAAGCAATCAGCCCCAGCATTTT. The variable domain in full, completed from reference TRBV5-5 and TRBJ1-5, reads DAGVTQSPTHLIKTRGQQVTLRCSPISGHKSVSWYQQVLGQGPQFIFQYYEKEERGRGNFPDRFSARQFPNYSSELNVNALLLGDSALYLCASSLRGISNQPQHFGDGTRLSIL.

This chain connects TRBV28 to TRBJ1-3; maybe TRBD1 (6 bases). The CDR3 is made up of 12 amino acids. CDR1 MDHEN and CDR2 SYDVKM come from the germline V gene. Trimming pared 9 bases from V and 4 bases from J, leaving 10 bases between. CDR3 region: CASRTVGNTIYF. CDR3 DNA sequence: TGTGCCAGTAGGACAGTCGGAAACACCATATATTTT.

The CDR3 sequence is CASKRGASTEAFF. The CDR3 DNA sequence: TGCGCCAGCAAACGAGGGGCAAGCACTGAAGCTTTCTTT. The rearrangement links TRBV4-1 to TRBJ1-1; tentatively, D is TRBD1 (5 bases). The germline V gene has CDR1 MGHRA and CDR2 YSYEKL. The CDR3 has 13 amino acids. Trimming removed 7 bases from V and 4 bases from J, with 13 bases in between.

This rearrangement joins TRBV3-1 (or the pseudogene TRBV3-2) to TRBJ2-5; TRBD1 or TRBD2 may be the D gene (6 bases each). This CDR3 comprises 12 residues. Germline CDR1 and CDR2: LGHDT and YNNKEL (reference sequence). V lost 4 bases and J lost 5, with 8 bases in between. CDR3 bases: TGTGCCAGCAGCCGGGGGGCCGAGACCCAGTACTTC. Amino acids: CASSRGAETQYF.

The chain carries TRBV7-2 and TRBJ2-7; D is undetermined. Germline V gene lookup returns CDR1 SGHTA and CDR2 FQGNSA. This CDR3 has 13 residues. Trimming pared 4 bases from V and 3 bases from J, leaving 10 bases between. Here the CDR3 reads CASSYSGFYEQYF. The CDR3 DNA reads TGTGCCAGCAGCTACTCCGGGTTCTACGAGCAGTACTTC.

This clone was seen only a few times. The chain has TRBV19 and TRBJ1-3, with D hard to call. This CDR3 spans 12 amino acids. Trimming removed 5 bases at V and 8 bases at J, with 10 bases between. Germline CDR1 and CDR2: LNHDA and SQIVND (reference sequence). CDR3 DNA: TGTGCCAGTAGTCCCCCAGGATACACCATATATTTT. It codes for CASSPPGYTIYF.

The table lists this clone with a few counts. The chain has TRBV5-1 and TRBJ2-7, with TRBD2 matching over 10 bases. The CDR3 length is 14 residues. V shed 4 bases, J shed 4 bases, and the junction held 5 bases outside the gene matches. Looked up from germline, CDR1 is SGHRS and CDR2 is YFSETQ. The CDR3 protein is CASSLTTSGYEQYF. The CDR3, as DNA: TGCGCCAGCAGCCTAACGACTAGCGGGTACGAGCAGTACTTC.

V and J are TRBV29-1 and TRBJ2-1; D is possibly TRBD1 (6 bases). The V gene lost 7 bases and the J gene lost 10 bases, with 20 bases spanning the gap. Germline CDR1 SQVTM, CDR2 ANQGSEA. The CDR3 is made up of 13 amino acids. This CDR3 is CSAGGSGTSEQFF. As DNA, the CDR3 is TGCAGCGCTGGGGGCTCGGGGACAAGCGAGCAGTTCTTC.

V usage is TRBV6-2 or TRBV6-3 and J usage is TRBJ2-7; weak D call: TRBD2 (5 bases). Trimming pared 2 bases from V and 4 bases from J, leaving 12 bases between. The CDR3 has 14 residues. Germline V gives CDR1 MNHEY, CDR2 SVGEGT. The CDR3 nucleotides are TGTGCCAGCAGTTACCGGGGATCGAGATACGAGCAGTACTTC. Translation gives CASSYRGSRYEQYF.

The rearrangement joins TRBV28 to TRBJ2-3, with 9 bases lining up with TRBD1. The CDR3 loop spans 14 amino acids. J was trimmed by 5 bases and V by 6 bases; bases with no gene match: 6. The germline V gene has CDR1 MDHEN and CDR2 SYDVKM. The DNA for the CDR3 is TGTGCCAGCAGGACAGGGGGAGCGAAAGATACGCAGTATTTT. Its protein product is CASRTGGAKDTQYF.

This chain connects TRBV20-1 to TRBJ2-1; 9 bases map to TRBD2. The V gene end was trimmed by 3 bases and the J gene end by 10 bases; junction bases not matched to a gene: 22. The CDR3 runs to 18 residues. Germline loops: CDR1 DFQATT, CDR2 SNEGSKA (reference sequence). This CDR3 is CSASSGLAGALAGREQFF. CDR3 in DNA: TGCAGTGCTAGTAGTGGGTTAGCGGGAGCGCTGGCCGGTAGGGAGCAGTTCTTC.

This chain uses TRBV28 with TRBJ2-3, with TRBD2 as a possible D gene (7 bases). From germline, CDR1 is MDHEN and CDR2 SYDVKM. This CDR3 has 14 residues. The ends were cut back, 2 bases at V and 6 bases at J, with 12 bases in the middle. The CDR3 bases are TGTGCCAGCAGTTTAGGGGGGGCTAAGGATACGCAGTATTTT. It translates to CASSLGGAKDTQYF. The full variable domain, rest sourced from reference TRBV28 and TRBJ2-3, is DVKVTQSSRYLVKRTGEKVFLECVQDMDHENMFWYRQDPGLGLRLIYFSYDVKMKEKGDIPEGYSVSREKKERFSLILESASTNQTSMYLCASSLGGAKDTQYFGPGTRLTVL.

The gene calls are TRBV11-3 and TRBJ2-1, with 14 nucleotides matching TRBD2. J gave up 9 bases and V 1 base, and 5 bases lay outside the gene matches. This CDR3 comprises 16 residues. The germline V gene encodes CDR1 SGHNT and CDR2 YENEEA. The CDR3 DNA is TGTGCCAGCAGCTTAGTTGGACTAGCGGGAGGTGTTGAGCAGTTCTTC. This codes for CASSLVGLAGGVEQFF.

The chain carries TRBV18 and TRBJ1-1; the D gene is possibly TRBD1 (5 bases). V lost 3 bases, J lost 5 bases, and 16 bases lay in between. Looked up from germline, CDR1 is KGHSH and CDR2 is LQKENI. CDR3 length: 15 amino acids. CDR3 nucleotides: TGTGCCAGCTCACCTTTAAGGGGTGACGGTACTGAAGCTTTCTTT. This encodes CASSPLRGDGTEAFF.

The V call is TRBV10-1, the J call TRBJ2-4; D gene unclear. CDR1 is WNHNN and CDR2 is SYGVQD in the germline V gene (reference sequence). This CDR3 has 18 residues. Deletions cut 2 bases from V and 1 base from J, with 18 bases between. CDR3 protein: CASSEPGLLDMAKNIQYF. CDR3 bases: TGCGCCAGCAGTGAGCCTGGTCTCTTGGATATGGCCAAAAACATTCAGTACTTC.

This clone was seen just once. CDR3 region: CASGGDLAALAGSSYNEQFF. CDR3 sequence (DNA): TGTGCCAGCGGGGGGGACCTTGCAGCACTAGCGGGGAGCTCCTACAATGAGCAGTTCTTC. The V gene is TRBV2, the J gene TRBJ2-1; 10 positions match TRBD2. The CDR3 consists of 20 residues. The J segment lost 0 bases and the V segment lost 8 bases, leaving 19 bases of the junction unmatched. The germline CDR1 and CDR2 sequences are SNHLY and FYNNEI.

V usage is TRBV27 and J usage is TRBJ2-5; 8 nucleotides line up with TRBD2. The germline CDR1 and CDR2 sequences are MNHEY and SMNVEV (reference sequence). The CDR3 length is 15 residues. Unmatched junction bases numbered 16, after V lost 7 bases and J lost 9 bases. CDR3 bases: TGTGCCAGCATTGGAGCCGGGACTAGTGGGCCGTCCCAGTACTTC. As protein: CASIGAGTSGPSQYF.